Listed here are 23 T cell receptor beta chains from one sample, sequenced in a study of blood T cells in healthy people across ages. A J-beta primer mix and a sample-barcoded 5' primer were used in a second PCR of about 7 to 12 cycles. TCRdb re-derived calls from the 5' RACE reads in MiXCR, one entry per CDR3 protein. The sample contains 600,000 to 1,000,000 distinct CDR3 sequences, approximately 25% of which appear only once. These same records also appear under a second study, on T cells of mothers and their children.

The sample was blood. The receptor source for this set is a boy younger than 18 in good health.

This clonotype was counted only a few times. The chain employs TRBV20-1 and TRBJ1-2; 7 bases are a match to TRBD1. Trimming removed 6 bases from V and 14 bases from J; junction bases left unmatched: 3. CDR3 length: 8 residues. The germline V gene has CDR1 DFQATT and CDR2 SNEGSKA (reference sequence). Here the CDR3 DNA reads TGCAGTGCCAGGGGGACAACCTTC. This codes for CSARGTTF.

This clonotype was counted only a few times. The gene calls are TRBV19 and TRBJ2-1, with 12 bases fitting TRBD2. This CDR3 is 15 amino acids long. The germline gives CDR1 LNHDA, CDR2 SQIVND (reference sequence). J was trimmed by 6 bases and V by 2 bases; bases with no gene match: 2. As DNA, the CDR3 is TGTGCCAGTAGTATAACGGGACTAGCGGGCAATGAGCAGTTCTTC. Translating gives CASSITGLAGNEQFF.

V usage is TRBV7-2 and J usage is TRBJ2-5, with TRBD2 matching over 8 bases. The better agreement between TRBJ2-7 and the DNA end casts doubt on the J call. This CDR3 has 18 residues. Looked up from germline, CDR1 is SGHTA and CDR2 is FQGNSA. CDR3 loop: CASSLSAGGFLRAGEQYF. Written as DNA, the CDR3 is TGTGCCAGCAGCTTATCTGCGGGGGGCTTTCTTAGGGCCGGCGAGCAGTACTTC.

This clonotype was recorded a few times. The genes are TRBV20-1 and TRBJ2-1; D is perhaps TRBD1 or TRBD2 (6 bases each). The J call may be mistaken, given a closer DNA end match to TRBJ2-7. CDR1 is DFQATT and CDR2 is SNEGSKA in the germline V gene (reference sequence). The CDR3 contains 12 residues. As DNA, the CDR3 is TGCAGTGCGGAGGGGGGCCTCTACGAGCAGTACTTC. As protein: CSAEGGLYEQYF.

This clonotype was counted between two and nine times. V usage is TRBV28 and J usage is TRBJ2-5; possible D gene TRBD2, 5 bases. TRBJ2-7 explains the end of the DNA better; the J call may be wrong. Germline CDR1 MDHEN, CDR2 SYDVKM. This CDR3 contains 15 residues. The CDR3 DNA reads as TGTGCCAGCAGTTTCGGAGGTGGGGTGGACTACGAGCAGTACTTC. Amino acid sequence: CASSFGGGVDYEQYF.

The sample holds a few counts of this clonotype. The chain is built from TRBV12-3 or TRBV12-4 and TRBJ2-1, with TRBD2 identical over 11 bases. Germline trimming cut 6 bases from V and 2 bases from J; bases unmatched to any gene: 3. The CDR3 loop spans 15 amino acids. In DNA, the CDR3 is TGTGCCAGCAGCGAGACTAGCGGGACCTACAATGAGCAGTTCTTC. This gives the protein CASSETSGTYNEQFF.

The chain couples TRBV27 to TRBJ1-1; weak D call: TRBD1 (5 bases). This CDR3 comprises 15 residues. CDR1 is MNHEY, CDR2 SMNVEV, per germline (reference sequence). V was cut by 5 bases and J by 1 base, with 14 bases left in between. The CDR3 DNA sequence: TGTGCCAGCAGTCTAGGGGACGGAACGAACACTGAAGCTTTCTTT. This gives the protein CASSLGDGTNTEAFF.

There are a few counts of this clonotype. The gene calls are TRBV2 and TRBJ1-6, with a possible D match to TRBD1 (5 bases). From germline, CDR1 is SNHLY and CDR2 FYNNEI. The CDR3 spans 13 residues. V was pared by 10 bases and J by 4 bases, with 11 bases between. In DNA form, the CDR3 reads TGTGCCACAAGACAGACTTATAATTCACCCCTCCACTTT. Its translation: CATRQTYNSPLHF.

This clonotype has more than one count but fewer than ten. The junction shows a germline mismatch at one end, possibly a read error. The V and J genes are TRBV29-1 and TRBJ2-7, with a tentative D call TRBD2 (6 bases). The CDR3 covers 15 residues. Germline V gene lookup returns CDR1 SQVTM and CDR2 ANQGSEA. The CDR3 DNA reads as TGCGGCGTTGGAGTCCCCGGGACTTTCTTTATCGAGCAGTACTTC. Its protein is CGVGVPGTFFIEQYF.

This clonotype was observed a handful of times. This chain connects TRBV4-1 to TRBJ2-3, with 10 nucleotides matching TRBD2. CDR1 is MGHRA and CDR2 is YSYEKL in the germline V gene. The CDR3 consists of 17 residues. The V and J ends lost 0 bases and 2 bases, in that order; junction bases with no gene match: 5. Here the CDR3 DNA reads TGCGCCAGCAGCCAAGACGAGCGGGAGGGATTCACAGATACGCAGTATTTT. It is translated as CASSQDEREGFTDTQYF.

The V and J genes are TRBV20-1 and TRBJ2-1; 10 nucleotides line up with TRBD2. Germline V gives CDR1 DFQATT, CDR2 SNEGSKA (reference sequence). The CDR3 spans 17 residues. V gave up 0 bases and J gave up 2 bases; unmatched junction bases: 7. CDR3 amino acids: CSARDRERGGPYNEQFF. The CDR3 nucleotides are TGCAGTGCTAGAGATCGGGAGCGGGGGGGTCCCTACAATGAGCAGTTCTTC.

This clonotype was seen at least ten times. The CDR3 protein is CASSPSGGTGNEQFF. The CDR3, as DNA: TGTGCCAGCAGCCCCAGCGGGGGCACGGGTAATGAGCAGTTCTTC. V and J are TRBV7-9 and TRBJ2-1, with TRBD2 matching over 8 bases. The germline V gene has CDR1 SEHNR and CDR2 FQNEAQ (reference sequence). V shed 5 bases, J shed 7 bases, and the junction held 10 bases outside the gene matches. The CDR3 is 15 amino acids.

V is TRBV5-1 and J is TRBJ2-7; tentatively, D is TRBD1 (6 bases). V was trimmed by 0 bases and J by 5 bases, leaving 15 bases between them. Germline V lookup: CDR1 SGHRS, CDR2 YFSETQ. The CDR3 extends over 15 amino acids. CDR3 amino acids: CASSLVGQGPNEQYF. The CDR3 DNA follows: TGCGCCAGCAGCTTGGTGGGCCAGGGGCCCAACGAGCAGTACTTC.

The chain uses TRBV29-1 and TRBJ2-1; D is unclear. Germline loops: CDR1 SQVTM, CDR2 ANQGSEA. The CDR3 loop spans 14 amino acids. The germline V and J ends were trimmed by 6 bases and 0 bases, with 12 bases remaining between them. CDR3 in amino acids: CSVCWEPSYNEQFF. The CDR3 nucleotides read TGCAGCGTATGTTGGGAACCCTCCTACAATGAGCAGTTCTTC.

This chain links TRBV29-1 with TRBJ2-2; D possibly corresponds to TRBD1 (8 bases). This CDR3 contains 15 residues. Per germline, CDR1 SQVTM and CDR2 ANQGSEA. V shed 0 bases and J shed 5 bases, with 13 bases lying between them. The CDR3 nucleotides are TGCAGCGTTGAAGACAACAGGGGGGGTACCGGGGAGCTGTTTTTT. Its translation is CSVEDNRGGTGELFF.

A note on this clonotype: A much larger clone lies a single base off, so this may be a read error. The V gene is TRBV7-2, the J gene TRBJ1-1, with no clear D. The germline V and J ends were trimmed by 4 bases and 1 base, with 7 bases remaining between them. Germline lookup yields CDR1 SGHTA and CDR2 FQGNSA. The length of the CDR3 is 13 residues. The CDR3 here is CASSSGRNTEAFF. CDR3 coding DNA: TGTGCCAGCAGCTCCGGGCGGAACACTGAAGCTTTCTTT.

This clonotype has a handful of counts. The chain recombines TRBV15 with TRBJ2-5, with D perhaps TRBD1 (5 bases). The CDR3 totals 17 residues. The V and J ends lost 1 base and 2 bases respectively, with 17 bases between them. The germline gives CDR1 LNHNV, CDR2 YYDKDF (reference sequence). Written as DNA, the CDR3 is TGTGCCACCAGCAGAGGTTGGGGCCTGGAAGGACAAGAGACCCAGTACTTC. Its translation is CATSRGWGLEGQETQYF.

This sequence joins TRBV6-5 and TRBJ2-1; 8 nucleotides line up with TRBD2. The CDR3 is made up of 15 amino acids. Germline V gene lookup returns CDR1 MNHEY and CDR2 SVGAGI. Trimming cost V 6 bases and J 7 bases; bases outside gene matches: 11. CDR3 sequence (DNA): TGTGCCAGCAGCCCCTGGCGGGGGGCGGGAAATGAGCAGTTCTTC. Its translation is CASSPWRGAGNEQFF.

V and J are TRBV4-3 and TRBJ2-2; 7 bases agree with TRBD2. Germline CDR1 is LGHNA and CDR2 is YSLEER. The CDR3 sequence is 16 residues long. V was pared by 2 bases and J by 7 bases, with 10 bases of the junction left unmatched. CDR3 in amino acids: CASSQFPGTTDGELFF. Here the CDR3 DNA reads TGCGCCAGCAGCCAATTTCCCGGGACTACGGACGGGGAGCTGTTTTTT.

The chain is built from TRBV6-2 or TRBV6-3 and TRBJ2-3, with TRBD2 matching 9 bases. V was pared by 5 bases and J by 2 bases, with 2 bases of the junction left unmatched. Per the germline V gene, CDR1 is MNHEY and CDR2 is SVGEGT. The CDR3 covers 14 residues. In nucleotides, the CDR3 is TGTGCCAGCAGTACGGGACTAGCCACAGATACGCAGTATTTT. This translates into CASSTGLATDTQYF.

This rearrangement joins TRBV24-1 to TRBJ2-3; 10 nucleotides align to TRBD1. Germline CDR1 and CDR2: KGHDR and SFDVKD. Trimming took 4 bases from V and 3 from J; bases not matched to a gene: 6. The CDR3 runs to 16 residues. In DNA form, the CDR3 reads TGTGCCACCAGTGACCCTGGACAGGGGGATACAGATACGCAGTATTTT. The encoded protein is CATSDPGQGDTDTQYF.

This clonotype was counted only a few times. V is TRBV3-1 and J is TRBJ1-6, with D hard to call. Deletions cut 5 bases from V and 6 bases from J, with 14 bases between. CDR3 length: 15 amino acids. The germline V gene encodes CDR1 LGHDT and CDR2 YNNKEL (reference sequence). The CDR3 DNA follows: TGTGCCAGCAGCGCCTCGGCCTTGGGTAATTCACCCCTCCACTTT. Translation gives CASSASALGNSPLHF.

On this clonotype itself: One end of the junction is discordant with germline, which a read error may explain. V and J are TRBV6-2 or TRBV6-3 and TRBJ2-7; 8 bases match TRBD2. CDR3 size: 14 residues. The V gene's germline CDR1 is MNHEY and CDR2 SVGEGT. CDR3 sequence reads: CASSLTSGDNEQCF. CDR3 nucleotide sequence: TGTGCCAGCAGTTTAACTAGCGGAGACAACGAGCAGTGCTTC.